The present T cell receptor beta chain was sequenced within a study of blood T cell repertoires in COVID-19. Study background: Material from acute and convalescent COVID-19 was sourced from the United States, Italy and Spain. T cells, B-cell-depleted T cells, or PBMCs provided the cDNA or gDNA that served as material.

Original data processing: Amplifying reference gene primers gave estimates of nucleated cell counts. Sequencing used immunoSEQ multiplex PCR; TCRdb keeps in-frame clones, though not all of them. V, J and clone size reflect that table, while D and trimming were determined from the DNA. The data contain about 200,000 clones, under 90% of them singletons. V was clipped by 3 bases and J by 6 bases; unmatched bases: 9. The CDR3 has 15 amino acids. Germline-derived CDR1 and CDR2 are DFQATT and SNEGSKA (reference sequence). The chain is built from TRBV20-1 and TRBJ2-1, with 9 bases aligning to TRBD2. The material sequenced was peripheral blood. This clonotype was sampled from a man aged 60-69 years who had recovered from COVID-19. The CDR3 reads CSASRAGGSFNEQFF. For the CDR3, the DNA is TGCAGTGCTAGTCGCGCGGGGGGGAGCTTCAATGAGCAGTTCTTC.